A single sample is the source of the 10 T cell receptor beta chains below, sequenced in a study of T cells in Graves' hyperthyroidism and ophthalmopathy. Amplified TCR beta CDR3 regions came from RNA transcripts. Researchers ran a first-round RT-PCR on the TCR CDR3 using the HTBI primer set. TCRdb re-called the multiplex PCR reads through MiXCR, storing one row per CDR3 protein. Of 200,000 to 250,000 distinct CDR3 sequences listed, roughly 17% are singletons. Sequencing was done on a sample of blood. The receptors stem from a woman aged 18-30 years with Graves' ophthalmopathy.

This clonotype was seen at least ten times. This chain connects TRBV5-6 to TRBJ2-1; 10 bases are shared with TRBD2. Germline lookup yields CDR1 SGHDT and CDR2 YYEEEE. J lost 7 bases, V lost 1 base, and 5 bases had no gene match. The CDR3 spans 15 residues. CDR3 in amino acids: CASSLPSGSLNEQFF. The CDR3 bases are TGTGCCAGCAGCTTGCCTAGCGGGAGCTTGAATGAGCAGTTCTTC.

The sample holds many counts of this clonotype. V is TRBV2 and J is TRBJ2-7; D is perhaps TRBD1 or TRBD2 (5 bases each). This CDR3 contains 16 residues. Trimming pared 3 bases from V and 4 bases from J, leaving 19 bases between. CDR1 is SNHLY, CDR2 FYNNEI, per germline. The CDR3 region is CASSEDVWGSPYEQYF. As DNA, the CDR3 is TGTGCCAGCAGTGAGGATGTCTGGGGGTCCCCATACGAGCAGTACTTC.

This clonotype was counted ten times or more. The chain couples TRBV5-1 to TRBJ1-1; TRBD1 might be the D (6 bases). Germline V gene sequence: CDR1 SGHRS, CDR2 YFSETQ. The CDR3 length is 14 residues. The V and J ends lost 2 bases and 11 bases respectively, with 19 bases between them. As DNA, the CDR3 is TGCGCCAGCAGCTTAGGAGGTAGGGACACCCCGGCTTTCTTT. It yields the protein CASSLGGRDTPAFF.

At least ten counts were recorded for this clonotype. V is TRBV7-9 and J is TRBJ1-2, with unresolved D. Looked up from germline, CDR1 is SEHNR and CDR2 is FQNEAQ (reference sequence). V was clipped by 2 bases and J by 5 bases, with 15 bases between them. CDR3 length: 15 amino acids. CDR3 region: CASSLSLPGGYGYTF. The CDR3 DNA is TGTGCCAGCAGCTTATCCCTACCAGGAGGATATGGCTACACCTTC.

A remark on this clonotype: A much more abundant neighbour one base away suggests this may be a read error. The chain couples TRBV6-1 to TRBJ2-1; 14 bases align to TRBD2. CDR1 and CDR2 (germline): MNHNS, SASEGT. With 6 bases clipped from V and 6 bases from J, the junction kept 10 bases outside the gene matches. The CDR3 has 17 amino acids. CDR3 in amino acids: CASRPRLAGGPANEQFF. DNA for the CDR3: TGTGCCAGCAGACCCCGACTAGCGGGGGGGCCCGCCAATGAGCAGTTCTTC.

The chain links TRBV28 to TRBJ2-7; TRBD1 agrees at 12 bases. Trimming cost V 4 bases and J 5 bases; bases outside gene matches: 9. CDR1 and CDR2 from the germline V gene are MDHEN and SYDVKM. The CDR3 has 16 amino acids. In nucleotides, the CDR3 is TGTGCCAGCAGTTCTCTCGGGACAGGGGGCAGGGACGAGCAGTACTTC. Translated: CASSSLGTGGRDEQYF.

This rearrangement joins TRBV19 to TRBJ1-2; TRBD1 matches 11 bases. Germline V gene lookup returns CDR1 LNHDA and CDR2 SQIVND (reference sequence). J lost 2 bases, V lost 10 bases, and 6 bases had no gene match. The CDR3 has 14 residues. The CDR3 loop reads CATSRTGGNYGYTF. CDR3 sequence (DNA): TGTGCCACATCCCGGACAGGGGGCAACTATGGCTACACCTTC.

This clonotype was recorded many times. CDR3 sequence: CASSTPSGRASTDTQYF. The DNA for the CDR3 is TGTGCCAGCAGCACTCCTAGCGGGAGGGCTAGCACAGATACGCAGTATTTT. This rearrangement joins TRBV28 to TRBJ2-3; 12 positions agree with TRBD2. V lost 6 bases and J lost 0; bases outside the gene matches: 7. CDR3 length: 17 amino acids. Germline V gives CDR1 MDHEN, CDR2 SYDVKM.

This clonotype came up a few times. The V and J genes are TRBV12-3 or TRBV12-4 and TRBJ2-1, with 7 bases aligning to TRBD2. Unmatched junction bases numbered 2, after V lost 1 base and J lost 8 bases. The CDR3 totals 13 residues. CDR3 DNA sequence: TGTGCCAGCAGTTTAGGGACTAGTCATGAGCAGTTCTTC. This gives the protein CASSLGTSHEQFF.

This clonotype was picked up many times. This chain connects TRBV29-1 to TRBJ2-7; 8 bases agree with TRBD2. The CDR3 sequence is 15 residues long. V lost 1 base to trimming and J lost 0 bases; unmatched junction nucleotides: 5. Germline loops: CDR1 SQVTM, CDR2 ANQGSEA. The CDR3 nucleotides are TGCAGCGTTGAAGTTGCGGGGGGAAGCTCCTACGAGCAGTACTTC. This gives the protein CSVEVAGGSSYEQYF.